The 27 T cell receptor beta chains reported below all come from one sample, sequenced in a study of quantifying T cell responses using KT2 cells. Study as a whole: cDNA was made from DNase-treated RNA using alpha and beta constant primers.

The cDNA 3' end received a ligated oligonucleotide with a UMI. The first PCR ran about 4 cycles with an equimolar RC1.1 and RC1.2 beta primer mix. A single record per CDR3 protein comes from TCRdb applying MiXCR to the UMI-ligation and nested PCR reads. This sample has about 33,000 distinct CDR3 sequences, with 10% found just once. The specimen was PBMCs spiked with cells of the T cell clone KT2. The source of these receptors is a human donor.

V is TRBV12-3 or TRBV12-4 and J is TRBJ1-4, with D possibly TRBD1 on 5 matching bases. V lost 3 bases and J 0 bases, leaving 17 bases between the germline ends. The CDR3 has 18 amino acids. The CDR3 DNA follows: TGTGCCAGCAGTTTTTGGGGTTTATCGGACACAACTAATGAAAAACTGTTTTTT. Amino acids: CASSFWGLSDTTNEKLFF.

The chain joins TRBV27 to TRBJ2-2, with D possibly being TRBD1 (6 bases). V lost 2 bases and J 2 bases, leaving 9 bases between the germline ends. CDR1 and CDR2 (germline): MNHEY, SMNVEV (reference sequence). The CDR3 loop spans 15 amino acids. The CDR3 spells CASSLRGGNTGELFF. In nucleotides, the CDR3 is TGTGCCAGCAGTTTACGAGGGGGTAACACCGGGGAGCTGTTTTTT.

CDR3 in amino acids: CASSLVPFSNTEAFF. The DNA for the CDR3 is TGTGCCAGCAGCTTGGTCCCGTTTTCGAACACTGAAGCTTTCTTT. The chain joins TRBV5-6 to TRBJ1-1; no clear D. CDR1 is SGHDT, CDR2 YYEEEE, per germline. The length of the CDR3 is 15 residues. The V end was cut by 0 bases, the J end by 1 base, with 10 bases between.

The sample holds a few counts of this clonotype. The chain uses TRBV20-1 and TRBJ2-7; maybe TRBD1 (7 bases). The CDR3 sequence is 16 residues long. Trimming pared 0 bases from V and 2 bases from J, leaving 17 bases between. Germline loops: CDR1 DFQATT, CDR2 SNEGSKA (reference sequence). In nucleotides, the CDR3 is TGCAGTGCTAGAGACCCCCGGAGGGGGCACACCTACGAGCAGTACTTC. The encoded protein is CSARDPRRGHTYEQYF.

This clonotype was observed a few times. This rearrangement joins TRBV6-6 to TRBJ2-1; D might be TRBD1 or TRBD2, each matching 5 bases. This CDR3 has 14 residues. Germline V CDR1 and CDR2: MNHNY, SVGAGI (reference sequence). Trimming removed 0 bases at V and 9 bases at J, with 12 bases between. The CDR3 nucleotides are TGTGCCAGCAGTTACTCGAGGGGTCAAGGTGAGCAGTTCTTC. Protein product: CASSYSRGQGEQFF.

This clonotype was picked up many times. J is TRBJ2-3 and V is TRBV6-2 or TRBV6-3; D tentatively reads TRBD1 or TRBD2 (5 bases each). Deletions cut 3 bases from V and 1 base from J, with 14 bases between. The CDR3 runs 16 residues. Germline lookup yields CDR1 MNHEY and CDR2 SVGEGT. The CDR3 nucleotides are TGTGCCAGCAGTTATTGGGGGATCGAGCGCACAGATACGCAGTATTTT. Its translation: CASSYWGIERTDTQYF.

This clonotype was observed many times. The rearrangement uses TRBV7-3 and TRBJ1-2; D remains unclear. V shed 2 bases and J shed 1 base, with 8 bases lying between them. CDR1 is SGHTA, CDR2 FQGTGA, per germline. This CDR3 comprises 14 residues. The CDR3 region is CASSLSRDNYGYTF. CDR3 in DNA: TGTGCCAGCAGCTTATCGCGGGATAACTATGGCTACACCTTC.

The V call is TRBV9, the J call TRBJ1-6, with D unclear. Germline CDR1 is SGDLS and CDR2 is YYNGEE. This CDR3 is 12 amino acids long. V lost 4 bases and J lost 7, with 6 bases in between. The DNA for the CDR3 is TGTGCCAGCAGCCCCACAAATTCACCCCTCCACTTT. Its protein product is CASSPTNSPLHF.

The sample holds a few counts of this clonotype. This rearrangement joins TRBV18 to TRBJ2-3, with 12 bases that match TRBD2. Unmatched junction bases numbered 16, after V lost 5 bases and J lost 10 bases. The germline V gene encodes CDR1 KGHSH and CDR2 LQKENI. CDR3 length: 17 residues. The CDR3, as DNA: TGTGCCAGCTCAAAGCGACTAGCGGGGGCCTTCGCCGGGCCGCAGTATTTT. Translating it yields CASSKRLAGAFAGPQYF.

This clonotype was seen at least ten times. The chain uses TRBV10-3 and TRBJ1-2; D is unresolved. The germline gives CDR1 ENHRY, CDR2 SYGVKD. V lost 5 bases, J lost 2 bases, and 15 bases lay in between. This CDR3 region has 15 residues. The CDR3 region has the DNA TGTGCCATCAGTCCCTCGGACGATATAAACTATGGCTACACCTTC. This encodes CAISPSDDINYGYTF.

The J gene is TRBJ2-1, the V gene TRBV14; D is tentatively TRBD1 or TRBD2 (5 bases each). V was clipped by 3 bases and J by 7 bases, with 10 bases between them. The CDR3 extends over 13 amino acids. Looked up from germline, CDR1 is SGHDN and CDR2 is FVKESK. The CDR3 sequence: CASSQGVGNEQFF. Here the CDR3 DNA reads TGTGCCAGCAGCCAGGGGGTAGGAAATGAGCAGTTCTTC.

In its sample, this clonotype is medium-sized. The chain carries TRBV5-1 and TRBJ2-1, with TRBD1 matching over 7 bases. Germline lookup yields CDR1 SGHRS and CDR2 YFSETQ. The CDR3 is 17 residues long. J gave up 3 bases and V 4 bases, and 13 bases lay outside the gene matches. CDR3 coding DNA: TGCGCCAGCAGCGTGGAAACAGGGGACGTTGTCTACAATGAGCAGTTCTTC. The encoded protein is CASSVETGDVVYNEQFF.

This clonotype was observed many times. This chain uses TRBV2 with TRBJ1-5; D is undetermined. The CDR3 extends over 14 amino acids. Germline CDR1 is SNHLY and CDR2 is FYNNEI. Trimming cost V 4 bases and J 4 bases, with 11 bases left between them. Here the CDR3 DNA reads TGTGCCAGCAGTGGTACAGTTGTGAATCAGCCCCAGCATTTT. It codes for CASSGTVVNQPQHF.

The chain combines TRBV4-1 with TRBJ2-7; D call uncertain. CDR1 and CDR2 from the germline V gene are MGHRA and YSYEKL. Trimming removed 2 bases at V and 2 bases at J, with 10 bases between. This CDR3 is built from 14 residues. The CDR3 bases are TGCGCCAGCAGCCAACACGGATTGACCTACGAGCAGTACTTC. Translating gives CASSQHGLTYEQYF.

This chain connects TRBV10-3 to TRBJ1-2; 10 bases line up with TRBD1. J lost 4 bases, V lost 5 bases, and 7 bases had no gene match. The CDR3 is made up of 15 amino acids. CDR1 is ENHRY, CDR2 SYGVKD, per germline. The CDR3 sequence: CAISQLGQGVYGYTF. The CDR3 DNA follows: TGTGCCATCAGTCAGCTAGGACAGGGGGTCTATGGCTACACCTTC.

The CDR3: CSAPPLEIRSTDTQYF. The CDR3 nucleotides are TGCAGTGCCCCCCCCCTGGAGATCCGGAGCACAGATACGCAGTATTTT. This sequence joins TRBV20-1 and TRBJ2-3; D unclear. The CDR3 is made up of 16 amino acids. With 6 bases removed from V and 0 bases from J, the gap between germline ends came to 19 bases. Germline V lookup: CDR1 DFQATT, CDR2 SNEGSKA (reference sequence).

The V call is TRBV4-1, the J call TRBJ1-1; 8 bases are a match to TRBD1. V lost 3 bases to trimming and J lost 4 bases; unmatched junction nucleotides: 7. CDR3 size: 15 residues. In germline, CDR1 is MGHRA, CDR2 YSYEKL. The CDR3 loop reads CASSQPGQVSTEAFF. CDR3 sequence (DNA): TGCGCCAGCAGCCAGCCGGGACAGGTTAGCACTGAAGCTTTCTTT.

The chain uses TRBV29-1 and TRBJ2-7, with 8 nucleotides matching TRBD1. After removal of 4 bases from V and 3 bases from J, the junction contained 17 bases not matched to a gene. The germline CDR1 and CDR2 sequences are SQVTM and ANQGSEA. This CDR3 region has 17 residues. The CDR3 DNA sequence: TGCAGCGTTGCAGGCATTCCCCAGGGGGCTAGGGACTACGAGCAGTACTTC. The encoded protein is CSVAGIPQGARDYEQYF.

The sample holds a few counts of this clonotype. This chain joins TRBV23-1 and TRBJ2-6, with a weak D call TRBD2 (6 bases). TRBV23-1 is marked as an open reading frame, function uncertain. Trimming removed 6 bases at V and 2 bases at J, with 14 bases between. The CDR3 is 16 residues long. CDR3 protein: CASRRRGSAGANVLTF. CDR3 nucleotides: TGCGCCAGCAGGCGGCGGGGCTCTGCTGGGGCCAACGTCCTGACTTTC.

This clonotype showed up many times. The chain recombines TRBV20-1 with TRBJ2-1, with TRBD2 identical over 7 bases. From germline, CDR1 is DFQATT and CDR2 SNEGSKA (reference sequence). The CDR3 is 19 amino acids. The V and J ends lost 0 bases and 5 bases, in that order; junction bases with no gene match: 19. The DNA for the CDR3 is TGCAGTGCTAGAGACCTCCCTAGACTAGCCGGGGGACTCAACAATGAGCAGTTCTTC. Its protein product is CSARDLPRLAGGLNNEQFF.

This clonotype is categorized as medium-sized (0.01 to 0.1%). V gene TRBV6-1 combines with J gene TRBJ2-1; D is perhaps TRBD2 (5 bases). The CDR3 sequence is 15 residues long. Looked up from germline, CDR1 is MNHNS and CDR2 is SASEGT. V shed 0 bases and J shed 2 bases, with 8 bases lying between them. The CDR3 loop is CASSEAGEAYNEQFF. The CDR3 nucleotides are TGTGCCAGCAGTGAAGCGGGAGAGGCCTACAATGAGCAGTTCTTC.

The CDR3: CASSLDPTNEQFF. The DNA for the CDR3 is TGCGCCAGCAGCCTGGACCCCACCAATGAGCAGTTCTTC. The chain joins TRBV5-1 to TRBJ2-1; the D is unclear. V was cut by 4 bases and J by 6 bases, with 11 bases left in between. From germline, CDR1 is SGHRS and CDR2 YFSETQ. CDR3 length: 13 amino acids.

The chain uses TRBV29-1 and TRBJ2-1; the D is unclear. Looked up from germline, CDR1 is SQVTM and CDR2 is ANQGSEA. V was trimmed by 4 bases and J by 0 bases, leaving 4 bases between them. There are 12 residues in the CDR3. The CDR3 nucleotides read TGCAGCGTTGGGGGCTCCTACAATGAGCAGTTCTTC. Its protein is CSVGGSYNEQFF.

The rearrangement joins TRBV7-4 to TRBJ2-7; the match to TRBD2 covers 14 bases. Germline-derived CDR1 and CDR2 are SGHVT and SQSDAQ. The CDR3 totals 15 residues. Trimming removed 6 bases from V and 6 bases from J; junction bases left unmatched: 7. The CDR3 is CASRGGGLAGVEQYF. The CDR3 DNA is TGTGCCAGCAGGGGTGGGGGACTAGCGGGAGTCGAGCAGTACTTC.

This clonotype was observed at least ten times. The chain couples TRBV6-2 or TRBV6-3 to TRBJ2-7, with D perhaps matching TRBD1 (5 bases). V shed 5 bases and J shed 6 bases, with 11 bases lying between them. The CDR3 extends over 12 amino acids. Germline V gene data show CDR1 as MNHEY and CDR2 as SVGEGT. CDR3: CASSTSGFEQYF. In nucleotides, the CDR3 is TGTGCCAGCAGTACCTCAGGGTTCGAGCAGTACTTC.

The V call is TRBV7-8, the J call TRBJ2-5; the match to TRBD2 covers 7 bases. Germline lookup yields CDR1 SGHVS and CDR2 FQNEAQ. This CDR3 comprises 16 residues. V trimming: 5 bases; J trimming: 7 bases; junction bases outside the gene matches: 16. CDR3 DNA: TGTGCCAGCAGCCGACCATATCGGGAGGAACTGGGGACCCAGTACTTC. It encodes CASSRPYREELGTQYF.

The sample holds a few counts of this clonotype. V is TRBV20-1 and J is TRBJ2-1; D call uncertain. The ends were cut back, 6 bases at V and 6 bases at J, with 24 bases in the middle. CDR3 size: 16 residues. The germline gives CDR1 DFQATT, CDR2 SNEGSKA (reference sequence). The CDR3 DNA reads TGCAGTGCCCCTCTCAGGTTCGGTTCCGACGTCAATGAGCAGTTCTTC. Translating it yields CSAPLRFGSDVNEQFF.